This record looks at one TCR beta chain sequence and its context. As yet, its antigen is unknown. V gave up 5 bases and J gave up 0 bases, with 11 bases separating them. Germline-derived CDR1 and CDR2 are SGHTS and YDEGEE. This CDR3 comprises 14 residues. Profiled with immunoSEQ multiplex PCR; TCRdb holds only in-frame clones, not every one. The data show some 79,000 clones, with around 94% seen just once and 3.2% held by the top ten. This specimen comes from a study of cytomegalovirus exposure and HLA in healthy donors. Study-wide background: It was reported in a later analysis that the same platform had been used for the approximately 110 validation repertoires as for the 550 to 700 first-cohort repertoires.

Study conclusions and caveats: The authors confirmed in vitro that a few CMV-associated chains were specific for CMV antigens.

The rearrangement links TRBV5-8 to TRBJ1-2; possibly TRBD1 for D (5 bases). The specimen sequenced was PBMCs. The source is a woman between 18 and 30 years old in good health and CMV-seropositive. Here the CDR3 DNA reads TGTGCCAGCAGTACGCAGGGCACTAACTATGGCTACACCTTC. Encoded protein: CASSTQGTNYGYTF. The complete variable domain, with remaining parts taken from reference TRBV5-8 and TRBJ1-2, reads EAGVTQSPTHLIKTRGQQATLRCSPISGHTSVYWYQQALGLGLQFLLWYDEGEERNRGNFPPRFSGRQFPNYSSELNVNALELEDSALYLCASSTQGTNYGYTFGSGTRLTVV.